The sequence of this T cell receptor beta chain was determined in a study of cytomegalovirus exposure and HLA in healthy donors. Study-wide findings and caveats: Published work reported that the classifier diagnosed cytomegalovirus status with high specificity and sensitivity. Previously analyzed data showed that most TCR beta V segments were productive at a frequency of about 87% or about 30%. The study labeled 164 TCR beta chains cytomegalovirus-associated.

Unmatched junction bases numbered 2, after V lost 1 base and J lost 2 bases. The CDR3 covers 15 residues. CDR1 LGHNA and CDR2 YNFKEQ come from the germline V gene. The study ran its PCR with 60 Vbeta and 13 Jbeta primers. Some clones are missing from TCRdb's copy, which holds only in-frame ones; the method was immunoSEQ multiplex PCR. The repertoire holds 180,000 or so clones, 70% to 75% seen once, with 2.9% in the top ten. The count of this clone is one. The antigen is unknown. Sequenced: PBMCs. The sequence was collected from a male donor in good health and CMV-seronegative. The rearrangement joins TRBV4-2 to TRBJ1-3; 7 bases fit TRBD1. DNA of the CDR3: TGTGCCAGCAGCCAAGTAACAGGGGCTGGAAACACCATATATTTT. Translation gives CASSQVTGAGNTIYF.